The 16 T cell receptor beta chains listed next were all sequenced from one sample in a study of human T cells and chemical hapten exposure. Time point in this sample: pre-sensitization, week 0. Stated treatment: therapeutic diphenylcyclopropenone sensitization with weekly scalp DPC. TCRdb independently ran MiXCR on the RACE reads; one entry per CDR3 protein. The sample has 150,000 to 200,000 distinct CDR3 sequences, 25% to 30% seen once. Sequencing was performed on whole blood, taken in connection with sensitization to the hapten diphenylcyclopropenone (DPC). The receptors stem from a woman in her 30s with alopecia areata. Some clones in this sample may be carry-over from other donors' samples.

This chain connects TRBV6-2 or TRBV6-3 to TRBJ1-2; D is unresolved. V was shortened by 7 bases and J by 3 bases, with 21 bases between the two germline ends. CDR3 length: 16 residues. Germline assignment: CDR1 MNHEY and CDR2 SVGEGT. The DNA for the CDR3 is TGTGCCAGCACCCTCCGTCCGGGAAAGCCTGACTATGGCTACACCTTC. It specifies CASTLRPGKPDYGYTF.

This clonotype was counted only a few times. This chain links TRBV7-2 with TRBJ2-2, with D perhaps matching TRBD1 (6 bases). The CDR3 is 15 residues long. Looked up from germline, CDR1 is SGHTA and CDR2 is FQGNSA. V gave up 2 bases and J gave up 6 bases, with 13 bases separating them. CDR3 sequence (DNA): TGTGCCAGCAGCTTACAGGGGTCAACCGCCGGGGAGCTGTTTTTT. Translation gives CASSLQGSTAGELFF.

The chain uses TRBV5-1 and TRBJ2-1, with 9 bases fitting TRBD1. Trimming at V came to 3 bases and at J to 4 bases, leaving 11 bases not matched to a gene. Per the germline V gene, CDR1 is SGHRS and CDR2 is YFSETQ. The CDR3 length is 17 residues. The CDR3 DNA is TGCGCCAGCAGCTCGGCACCGGGACAGGGCCTATACAATGAGCAGTTCTTC. It is translated as CASSSAPGQGLYNEQFF.

This clonotype came up once. The genes are TRBV20-1 and TRBJ2-1; TRBD1 aligns across 7 bases. The germline gives CDR1 DFQATT, CDR2 SNEGSKA (reference sequence). This CDR3 has 13 amino acids. The V and J ends lost 6 bases and 4 bases, in that order; junction bases with no gene match: 6. In DNA form, the CDR3 reads TGCAGTGCCCCCGAGGGGGCATACAATGAGCAGTTCTTC. This encodes CSAPEGAYNEQFF.

This clonotype was seen at least ten times. The chain couples TRBV5-5 to TRBJ1-4; 9 nucleotides agree with TRBD1. Germline V lookup: CDR1 SGHKS, CDR2 YYEKEE (reference sequence). This CDR3 contains 17 residues. After removal of 3 bases from V and 7 bases from J, the junction contained 13 bases not matched to a gene. CDR3 amino acids: CASSYGTGSFRGEKLFF. DNA for the CDR3: TGTGCCAGCAGCTATGGGACAGGGTCCTTCAGAGGTGAAAAACTGTTTTTT.

This clonotype was seen a few times. The chain employs TRBV10-3 and TRBJ2-5; D possibly matches TRBD1 or TRBD2 (6 bases each). Germline CDR1 ENHRY, CDR2 SYGVKD. The ends were cut back, 0 bases at V and 5 bases at J, with 7 bases in the middle. This CDR3 has 13 amino acids. In nucleotides, the CDR3 is TGTGCCATCAGTGAGTCAGGGGGGGAGACCCAGTACTTC. It is translated as CAISESGGETQYF.

The chain has TRBV3-1 and TRBJ2-7; possible D gene TRBD1, 6 bases. V lost 0 bases, J lost 5 bases, and 11 bases lay in between. CDR1 is LGHDT and CDR2 is YNNKEL in the germline V gene (reference sequence). The CDR3 consists of 14 residues. In DNA form, the CDR3 reads TGTGCCAGCAGCCAAGATTGGACAGCAAACGAGCAGTACTTC. Translating it yields CASSQDWTANEQYF.

The rearrangement joins TRBV28 to TRBJ2-5; D is perhaps TRBD1 (6 bases). The germline CDR1 and CDR2 sequences are MDHEN and SYDVKM. The CDR3 totals 15 residues. Trimming shortened V by 0 bases and J by 5 bases, and 13 bases separated the two germline ends. Here the CDR3 reads CASSLWRGNPETQYF. CDR3 DNA: TGTGCCAGCAGTTTATGGAGGGGGAACCCTGAGACCCAGTACTTC.

This clonotype was seen a few times. The rearrangement joins TRBV5-1 to TRBJ2-1; weak D call: TRBD2 (5 bases). Germline assignment: CDR1 SGHRS and CDR2 YFSETQ. The CDR3 is made up of 15 amino acids. Between the trimmed V and J ends, which lost 1 base and 8 bases, there was a span of 16 bases. The CDR3 protein is CASSLMSEREDEQFF. Here the CDR3 DNA reads TGCGCCAGCAGCTTGATGAGCGAGAGGGAAGATGAGCAGTTCTTC.

This clonotype was seen a few times. V usage is TRBV28 and J usage is TRBJ2-7, with D possibly being TRBD2 (6 bases). CDR1 is MDHEN, CDR2 SYDVKM, per germline. Trimming removed 5 bases from V and 2 bases from J, with 13 bases in between. The CDR3 length is 14 residues. The CDR3 loop is CASSLEGPTYEQYF. The CDR3 nucleotides are TGTGCCAGCAGTCTGGAGGGCCCGACCTACGAGCAGTACTTC.

In nucleotides, the CDR3 is TGTGCCAGCAGTGAAGCTTCAGGCCCCGTTGGCTACACCTTC. It specifies CASSEASGPVGYTF. The genes are TRBV6-1 and TRBJ1-2; the D is unclear. Germline V gives CDR1 MNHNS, CDR2 SASEGT. This CDR3 is 14 amino acids long. Trimming pared 0 bases from V and 7 bases from J, leaving 12 bases between.

The chain is built from TRBV20-1 and TRBJ1-1; D is possibly TRBD1 (5 bases). V lost 0 bases, J lost 3 bases, and 17 bases lay in between. In germline, CDR1 is DFQATT, CDR2 SNEGSKA (reference sequence). The CDR3 sequence is 16 residues long. The DNA for the CDR3 is TGCAGTGCTAGAGATCAAATCTCTCCGGGACACACTGAAGCTTTCTTT. This gives the protein CSARDQISPGHTEAFF.

The chain couples TRBV5-1 to TRBJ2-2; no definite D call. The CDR3 runs 13 residues. V was trimmed by 4 bases and J by 7 bases, leaving 11 bases between them. The V gene's germline CDR1 is SGHRS and CDR2 YFSETQ. The CDR3 loop reads CASSRVGVGELFF. The CDR3 DNA is TGCGCCAGCAGCCGAGTCGGCGTCGGGGAGCTGTTTTTT.

This clonotype was seen a handful of times. The V gene is TRBV4-2, the J gene TRBJ2-5; TRBD2 aligns across 11 bases. CDR3 length equals 16 residues. The V gene end was trimmed by 4 bases and the J gene end by 0 bases; junction bases not matched to a gene: 4. The V gene's germline CDR1 is LGHNA and CDR2 YNFKEQ. In DNA, the CDR3 is TGTGCCAGCAGCCTTAGCGGGAGGGAAAACCAAGAGACCCAGTACTTC. Its translation: CASSLSGRENQETQYF.

This sequence joins TRBV2 and TRBJ2-7; possible D gene TRBD1, 6 bases. Germline V gives CDR1 SNHLY, CDR2 FYNNEI. The CDR3 covers 12 residues. Trimming took 1 base from V and 11 from J, leaving 12 bases between them. The DNA of the CDR3 is TGTGCCAGCAGTGAAGGGGGGCTAGCCAAGTACTTC. It yields the protein CASSEGGLAKYF. The whole variable domain, filled in from reference TRBV2 and TRBJ2-7, reads EPEVTQTPSHQVTQMGQEVILRCVPISNHLYFYWYRQILGQKVEFLVSFYNNEISEKSEIFDDQFSVERPDGSNFTLKIRSTKLEDSAMYFCASSEGGLAKYFGPGTRLTVT.

J is TRBJ2-3 and V is TRBV18, with TRBD1 identical over 7 bases. J was trimmed by 6 bases and V by 1 base; bases with no gene match: 7. Germline V lookup: CDR1 KGHSH, CDR2 LQKENI. This CDR3 comprises 15 residues. Written as DNA, the CDR3 is TGTGCCAGCTCACCACTCAGGGGGTGGACGGATACGCAGTATTTT. Its translation: CASSPLRGWTDTQYF. Full variable domain (rest looked up from reference TRBV18 and TRBJ2-3): NAGVMQNPRHLVRRRGQEARLRCSPMKGHSHVYWYRQLPEEGLKFMVYLQKENIIDESGMPKERFSAEFPKEGPSILRIQQVVRGDSAAYFCASSPLRGWTDTQYFGPGTRLTVL.